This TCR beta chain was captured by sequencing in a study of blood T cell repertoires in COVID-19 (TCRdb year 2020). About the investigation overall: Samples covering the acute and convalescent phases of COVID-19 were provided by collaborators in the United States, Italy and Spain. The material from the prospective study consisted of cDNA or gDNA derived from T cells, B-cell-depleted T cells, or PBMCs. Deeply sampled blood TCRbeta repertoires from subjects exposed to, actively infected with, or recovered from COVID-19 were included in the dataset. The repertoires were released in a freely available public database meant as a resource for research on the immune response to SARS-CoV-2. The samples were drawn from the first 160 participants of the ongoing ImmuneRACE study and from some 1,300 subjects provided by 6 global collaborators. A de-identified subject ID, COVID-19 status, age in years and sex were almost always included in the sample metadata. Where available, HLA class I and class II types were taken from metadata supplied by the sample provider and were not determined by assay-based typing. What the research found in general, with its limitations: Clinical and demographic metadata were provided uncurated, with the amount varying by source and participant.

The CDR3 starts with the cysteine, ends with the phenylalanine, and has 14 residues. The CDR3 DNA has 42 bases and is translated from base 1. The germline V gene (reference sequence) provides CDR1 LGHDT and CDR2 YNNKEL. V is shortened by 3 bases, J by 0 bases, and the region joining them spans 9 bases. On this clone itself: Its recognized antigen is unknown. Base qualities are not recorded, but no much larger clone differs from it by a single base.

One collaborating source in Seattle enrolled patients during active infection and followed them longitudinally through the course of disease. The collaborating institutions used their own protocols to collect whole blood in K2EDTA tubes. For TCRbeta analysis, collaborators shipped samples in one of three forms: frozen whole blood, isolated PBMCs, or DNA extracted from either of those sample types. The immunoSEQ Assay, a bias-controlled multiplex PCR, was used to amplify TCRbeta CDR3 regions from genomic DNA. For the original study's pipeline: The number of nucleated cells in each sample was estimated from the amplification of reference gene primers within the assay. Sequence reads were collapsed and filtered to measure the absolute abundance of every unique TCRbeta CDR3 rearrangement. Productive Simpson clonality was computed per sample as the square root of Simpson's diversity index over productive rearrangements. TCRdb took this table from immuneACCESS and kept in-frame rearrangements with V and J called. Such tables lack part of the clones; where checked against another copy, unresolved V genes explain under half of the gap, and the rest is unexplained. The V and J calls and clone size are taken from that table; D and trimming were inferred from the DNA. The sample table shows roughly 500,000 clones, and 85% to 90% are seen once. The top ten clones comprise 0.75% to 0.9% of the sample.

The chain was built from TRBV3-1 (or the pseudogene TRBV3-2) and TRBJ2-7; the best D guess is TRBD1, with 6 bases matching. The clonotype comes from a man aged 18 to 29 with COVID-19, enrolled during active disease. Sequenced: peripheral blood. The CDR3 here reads CASSHTGSSYEQYF. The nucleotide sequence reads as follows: TGTGCCAGCAGCCATACAGGGAGCTCCTACGAGCAGTACTTC.